The entry below describes one T cell receptor (beta chain). This entry belongs to a study of blood T cell repertoires in COVID-19. Authors' data handling: Estimated nucleated cell counts came from reference gene primer amplification. Assay used: immunoSEQ multiplex PCR; TCRdb lists only in-frame clones, some missing. That table gives V, J and clone size, and the DNA gave D and trimming. The sample lists approximately 300,000 clones, about nine tenths seen once, with 2% to 2.5% in the top ten. Germline values: CDR1 SGDLS, CDR2 YYNGEE. Trimming cost V 0 bases and J 8 bases, with 8 bases left between them. The CDR3 has 12 amino acids.

This rearrangement joins TRBV9 to TRBJ1-2; D remains unclear. The receptor's source is a woman aged 50 to 60 who had recovered from COVID-19. The sequenced sample consisted of peripheral blood. This chain's CDR3 is CASSVGLQGYTF. For the CDR3, the DNA is TGTGCCAGCAGCGTAGGGCTCCAAGGCTACACCTTC.